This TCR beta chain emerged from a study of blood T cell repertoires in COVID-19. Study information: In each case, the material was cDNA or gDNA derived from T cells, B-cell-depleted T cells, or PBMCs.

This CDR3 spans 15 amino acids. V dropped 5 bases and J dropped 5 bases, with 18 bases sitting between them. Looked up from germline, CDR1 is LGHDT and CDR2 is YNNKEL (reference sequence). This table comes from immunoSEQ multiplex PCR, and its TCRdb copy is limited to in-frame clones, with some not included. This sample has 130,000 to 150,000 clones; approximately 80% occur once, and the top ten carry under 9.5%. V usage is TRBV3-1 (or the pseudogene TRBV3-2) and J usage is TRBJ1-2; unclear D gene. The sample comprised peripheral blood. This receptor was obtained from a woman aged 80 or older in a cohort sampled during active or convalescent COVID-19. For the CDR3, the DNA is TGTGCCAGCAGCTCAACGCCGGGTTCTGGTTATGGCTACACCTTC. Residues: CASSSTPGSGYGYTF.